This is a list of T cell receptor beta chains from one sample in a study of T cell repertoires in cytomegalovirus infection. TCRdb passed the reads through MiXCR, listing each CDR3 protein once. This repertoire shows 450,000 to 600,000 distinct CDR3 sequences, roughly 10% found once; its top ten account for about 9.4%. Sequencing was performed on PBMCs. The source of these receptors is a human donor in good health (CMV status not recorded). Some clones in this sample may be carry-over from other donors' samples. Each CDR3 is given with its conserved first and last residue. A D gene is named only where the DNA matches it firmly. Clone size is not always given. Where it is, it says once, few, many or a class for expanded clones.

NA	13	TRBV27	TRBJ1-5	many	TGTGCCAGCAGTTTATATTGGGGGCAGCCCCAGCATTTT	CASSLYWGQPQHF
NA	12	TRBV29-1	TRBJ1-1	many	TGCAGCGTTGAACCCCTGAGCACTGAAGCTTTCTTT	CSVEPLSTEAFF
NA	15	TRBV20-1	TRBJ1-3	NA	TGCAGTGCTAGAGATGGTAGAAATCCTGGAAACACCATATATTTT	CSARDGRNPGNTIYF
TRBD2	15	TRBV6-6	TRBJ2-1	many	TGTGCCAGCAACCTATGGACTAGCGAATACAATGAGCAGTTCTTC	CASNLWTSEYNEQFF
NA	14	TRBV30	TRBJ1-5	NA	TGTGCCTGGAGTGTCGGGGACAGCAATCAGCCCCAGCATTTT	CAWSVGDSNQPQHF
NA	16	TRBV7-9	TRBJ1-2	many	TGTGCCAGCAGAGGACAGTACCAGACTTCACGGTATGGCTACACCTTC	CASRGQYQTSRYGYTF
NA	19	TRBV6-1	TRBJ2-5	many	TGTGTCCCCCCCCACCGGAGGCGAGAGGAGGGTTTCGATCAAGAGACCCAGTACTTC	CVPPHRRREEGFDQETQYF
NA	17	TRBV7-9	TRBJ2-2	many	TGTGCCAGCAGCTCCCGGTCTCGGACGCCGAACACCGGGGAGCTGTTTTTT	CASSSRSRTPNTGELFF
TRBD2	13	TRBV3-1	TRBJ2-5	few	TGTGCCAGCAGCCTGACTAGCGAAGAGACCCAGTACTTC	CASSLTSEETQYF
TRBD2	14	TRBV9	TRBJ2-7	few	TGTGCCAGCAGCGTAGAAACTAGCGTCGACGAGCAGTACTTC	CASSVETSVDEQYF